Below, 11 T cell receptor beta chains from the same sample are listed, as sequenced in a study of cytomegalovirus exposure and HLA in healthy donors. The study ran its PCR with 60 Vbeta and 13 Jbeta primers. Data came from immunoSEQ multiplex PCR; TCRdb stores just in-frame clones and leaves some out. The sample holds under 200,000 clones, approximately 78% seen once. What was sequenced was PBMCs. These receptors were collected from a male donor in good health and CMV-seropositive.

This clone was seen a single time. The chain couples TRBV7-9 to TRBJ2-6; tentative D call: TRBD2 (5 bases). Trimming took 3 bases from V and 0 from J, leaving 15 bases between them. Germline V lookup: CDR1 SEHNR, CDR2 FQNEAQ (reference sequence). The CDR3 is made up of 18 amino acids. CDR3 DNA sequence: TGTGCCAGCAGCTTTCGTTCCGGGGAGACCTCTGGGGCCAACGTCCTGACTTTC. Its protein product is CASSFRSGETSGANVLTF. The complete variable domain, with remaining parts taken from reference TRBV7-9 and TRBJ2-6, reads DTGVSQNPRHKITKRGQNVTFRCDPISEHNRLYWYRQTLGQGPEFLTYFQNEAQLEKSRLLSDRFSAERPKGSFSTLEIQRTEQGDSAMYLCASSFRSGETSGANVLTFGAGSRLTVL.

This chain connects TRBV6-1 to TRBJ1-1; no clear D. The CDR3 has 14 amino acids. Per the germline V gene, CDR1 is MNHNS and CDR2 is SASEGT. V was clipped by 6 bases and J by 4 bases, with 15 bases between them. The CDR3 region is CASSWTLGVTEAFF. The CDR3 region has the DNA TGTGCCAGCAGCTGGACCCTCGGGGTCACTGAAGCTTTCTTT.

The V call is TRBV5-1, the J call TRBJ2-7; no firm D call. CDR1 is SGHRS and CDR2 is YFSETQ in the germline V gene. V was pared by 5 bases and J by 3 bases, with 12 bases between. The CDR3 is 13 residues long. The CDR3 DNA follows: TGCGCCAGCAGACTCTCAGGAATCTACGAGCAGTACTTC. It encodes CASRLSGIYEQYF.

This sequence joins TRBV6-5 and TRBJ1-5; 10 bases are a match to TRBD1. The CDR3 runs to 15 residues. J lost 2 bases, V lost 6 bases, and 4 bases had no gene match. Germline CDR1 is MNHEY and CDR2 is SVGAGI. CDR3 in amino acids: CASSRDRGGNQPQHF. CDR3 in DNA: TGTGCCAGCAGCAGGGACAGGGGAGGCAATCAGCCCCAGCATTTT.

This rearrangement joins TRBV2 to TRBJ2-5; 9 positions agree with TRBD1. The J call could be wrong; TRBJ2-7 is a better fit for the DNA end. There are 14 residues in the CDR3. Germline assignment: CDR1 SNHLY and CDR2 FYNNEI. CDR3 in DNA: TGTGCCAGCAGGACGGGACAGGGTGGGTACGAGCAGTACTTC. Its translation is CASRTGQGGYEQYF.

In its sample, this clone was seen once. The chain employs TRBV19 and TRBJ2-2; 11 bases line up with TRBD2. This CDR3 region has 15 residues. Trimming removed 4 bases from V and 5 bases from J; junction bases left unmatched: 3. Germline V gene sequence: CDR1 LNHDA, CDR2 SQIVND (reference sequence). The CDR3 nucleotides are TGTGCCAGTAGTAGAGGGACTAGCGGTACCGGGGAGCTGTTTTTT. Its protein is CASSRGTSGTGELFF.

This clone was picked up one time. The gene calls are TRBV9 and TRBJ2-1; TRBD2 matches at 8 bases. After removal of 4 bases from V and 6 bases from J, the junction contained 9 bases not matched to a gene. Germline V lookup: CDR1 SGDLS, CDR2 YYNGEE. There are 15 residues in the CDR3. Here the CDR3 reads CASSPWAGGGNEQFF. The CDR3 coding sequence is TGTGCCAGCAGCCCCTGGGCGGGAGGCGGCAATGAGCAGTTCTTC.

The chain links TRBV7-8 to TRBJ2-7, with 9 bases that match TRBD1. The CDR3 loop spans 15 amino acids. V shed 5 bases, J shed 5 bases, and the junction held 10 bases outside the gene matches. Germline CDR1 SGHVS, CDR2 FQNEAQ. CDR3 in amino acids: CASSQPPGQGNEQYF. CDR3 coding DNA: TGTGCCAGCAGCCAACCCCCGGGACAGGGAAACGAGCAGTACTTC.

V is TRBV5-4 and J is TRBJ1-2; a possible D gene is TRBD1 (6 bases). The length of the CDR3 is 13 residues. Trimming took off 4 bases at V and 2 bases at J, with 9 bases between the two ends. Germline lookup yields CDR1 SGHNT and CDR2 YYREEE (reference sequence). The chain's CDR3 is CASSPDRNYGYTF. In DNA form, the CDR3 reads TGTGCCAGCAGCCCTGACAGGAACTATGGCTACACCTTC.

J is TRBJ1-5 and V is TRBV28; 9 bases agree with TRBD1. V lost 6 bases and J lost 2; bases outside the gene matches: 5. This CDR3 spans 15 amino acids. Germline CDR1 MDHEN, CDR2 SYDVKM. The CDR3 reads CASSLRQGGNQPQHF. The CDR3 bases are TGTGCCAGCAGCTTAAGACAGGGGGGCAATCAGCCCCAGCATTTT.

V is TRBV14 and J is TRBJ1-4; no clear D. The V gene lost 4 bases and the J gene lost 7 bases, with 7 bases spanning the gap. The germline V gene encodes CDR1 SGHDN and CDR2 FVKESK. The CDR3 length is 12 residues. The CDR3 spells CASSPGGEKLFF. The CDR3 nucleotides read TGTGCCAGCAGCCCCGGAGGTGAAAAACTGTTTTTT.